This T cell receptor (beta chain) was sequenced in a study of human T cells and chemical hapten exposure. Study-wide results and caveats: Expanded TCRs produced significantly more large CDR3 similarity clusters than controls did.

The time point denotes: pre-sensitization, week 0. As for treatment: therapeutic diphenylcyclopropenone sensitization with weekly scalp DPC. Each donor was an alopecia patient between 18 and 70 years of age who qualified for DPC. As regards this clonotype: Its antigen is not identified.

This CDR3 spans 16 amino acids. V was pared by 4 bases and J by 0 bases, with 14 bases between. Per the germline V gene, CDR1 is SGHRS and CDR2 is YFSETQ. Unique molecular identifiers were attached to individual cDNA molecules during library preparation. Each CDR3 protein is one row after TCRdb ran MiXCR on the RACE reads. In the table there are about 250,000 distinct CDR3 sequences, approximately 7.5% of which are singletons. The chain links TRBV5-1 to TRBJ2-4; D is tentatively TRBD1 or TRBD2 (5 bases each). The clonotype was recovered from a man in his late teens or twenties with alopecia areata. Some clones in this sample may be carry-over from other donors' samples. Sequencing used whole blood, obtained in connection with sensitization to the hapten diphenylcyclopropenone (DPC). CDR3 protein: CASSPTGGLAKNIQYF. The CDR3 coding sequence is TGCGCCAGCAGCCCCACAGGAGGATTAGCCAAAAACATTCAGTACTTC. Variable domain in full (rest from reference TRBV5-1 and TRBJ2-4): KAGVTQTPRYLIKTRGQQVTLSCSPISGHRSVSWYQQTPGQGLQFLFEYFSETQRNKGNFPGRFSGRQFSNSRSEMNVSTLELGDSALYLCASSPTGGLAKNIQYFGAGTRLSVL.